Listed below are T cell receptor beta chains from one sample, sequenced in a study of OX40 agonist ivuxolimab in advanced cancers. Some clones are missing from TCRdb's copy, which holds only in-frame ones; the method was immunoSEQ multiplex PCR. Of more than 80,000 clones listed, roughly nine tenths are singletons. This specimen consisted of CD4+ or CD8+ T cells sorted from blood, obtained in a trial of the OX40 agonist ivuxolimab. These receptors originate from an adult with an advanced solid tumor such as melanoma, head and neck, liver or kidney cancer. CDR3s include the opening cysteine and the closing phenylalanine or tryptophan. The order of the fields is J gene, D gene, V gene, clone size, CDR3 DNA, CDR3 protein. The D gene is left open where the match is weak. A row's size may be missing; if present it is once, few, many or a size class.

j_call: TRBJ1-6; d_call: TRBD1; v_call: TRBV2; clone_size: once; cdr3_nt: TGTGCCAGCAGTGAATTAGGGACAGGGGCCACCTATTCACCCCTCCACTTT; cdr3_aa: CASSELGTGATYSPLHF
j_call: TRBJ2-5; d_call: TRBD2; v_call: TRBV27; clone_size: NA; cdr3_nt: TGTGCCAGCAAGGGACTAGCGGACCAACAAGAGACCCAGTACTTC; cdr3_aa: CASKGLADQQETQYF
j_call: TRBJ2-3; d_call: NA; v_call: TRBV4-1; clone_size: NA; cdr3_nt: TGCGCCAGCAGCCAAGGGAAGTACTTAGATACGCAGTATTTT; cdr3_aa: CASSQGKYLDTQYF
j_call: TRBJ1-2; d_call: NA; v_call: TRBV11-2; clone_size: NA; cdr3_nt: TGTGCCAGCAGCTCAATCAACAGGGAGGGCTACACCTTC; cdr3_aa: CASSSINREGYTF
j_call: TRBJ2-7; d_call: NA; v_call: TRBV11-2; clone_size: few; cdr3_nt: TGTGCCAGCAGCTTACCAGCCTACGAGCAGTACTTC; cdr3_aa: CASSLPAYEQYF
j_call: TRBJ2-7; d_call: TRBD1; v_call: TRBV28; clone_size: once; cdr3_nt: TGTGCCAGCAGTCCCGGACAGGGTTGGGAGCAGTACTTC; cdr3_aa: CASSPGQGWEQYF
j_call: TRBJ2-7; d_call: NA; v_call: TRBV28; clone_size: NA; cdr3_nt: TGTGCCAGCAGCCCTACCCCTGGAAGGGGCTCCTACGAGCAGTACTTC; cdr3_aa: CASSPTPGRGSYEQYF
j_call: TRBJ2-7; d_call: NA; v_call: TRBV27; clone_size: NA; cdr3_nt: TGTGCCAGCAGTTTTCTGGAAAACGAGCAGTACTTC; cdr3_aa: CASSFLENEQYF
j_call: TRBJ2-1; d_call: TRBD1; v_call: TRBV27; clone_size: once; cdr3_nt: TGTGCCAGCAGTCGGCACCGGACAGGGGCCTACAATGAGCAGTTCTTC; cdr3_aa: CASSRHRTGAYNEQFF
j_call: TRBJ1-5; d_call: NA; v_call: TRBV6-6; clone_size: NA; cdr3_nt: TGTGCCAGCAGTTACTTGGGGCTGCGCAATCAGCCCCAGCATTTT; cdr3_aa: CASSYLGLRNQPQHF
j_call: TRBJ2-1; d_call: TRBD1; v_call: TRBV19; clone_size: few; cdr3_nt: TGTGCCAGTAGTATAGAGACAGGGGGGAATGAGCAGTTCTTC; cdr3_aa: CASSIETGGNEQFF
j_call: TRBJ1-2; d_call: NA; v_call: TRBV19; clone_size: NA; cdr3_nt: TGTGCCAGTAGTATCAACGGTAGCTACACCTTC; cdr3_aa: CASSINGSYTF
j_call: TRBJ1-5; d_call: NA; v_call: TRBV15; clone_size: NA; cdr3_nt: TGTGCCACCAGCGGGTTACAGGCTGAAAATCAGCCCCAGCATTTT; cdr3_aa: CATSGLQAENQPQHF
j_call: TRBJ1-4; d_call: NA; v_call: TRBV19; clone_size: once; cdr3_nt: TGTGCCAGTAGTATTGGAGGAGGGGGTTTTGGAGAAAAACTGTTTTTT; cdr3_aa: CASSIGGGGFGEKLFF
j_call: TRBJ2-7; d_call: NA; v_call: TRBV2; clone_size: NA; cdr3_nt: TGTGCCAGCAGTGGGGCGATATACGAGCAGTACTTC; cdr3_aa: CASSGAIYEQYF
j_call: TRBJ1-5; d_call: NA; v_call: TRBV27; clone_size: NA; cdr3_nt: TGTGCCAGCAGTTTATTAGACGGAAGTCAGCCCCAGCATTTT; cdr3_aa: CASSLLDGSQPQHF
j_call: TRBJ2-3; d_call: TRBD2; v_call: TRBV25-1; clone_size: NA; cdr3_nt: TGTGCCAGTAGTACCGGGACTAGCGGGAGTTATGATACGCAGTATTTT; cdr3_aa: CASSTGTSGSYDTQYF
j_call: TRBJ1-3; d_call: NA; v_call: TRBV6-6; clone_size: NA; cdr3_nt: TGTGCCATCGCCGGGCTCCCCGTTTCTGGAAACACCATATATTTT; cdr3_aa: CAIAGLPVSGNTIYF
j_call: TRBJ2-5; d_call: NA; v_call: TRBV10-2; clone_size: NA; cdr3_nt: TGCGCCAGCAGGGCACCAACCTCGGAGTGGCGGCAAGAGACCCAGTACTTC; cdr3_aa: CASRAPTSEWRQETQYF
j_call: TRBJ1-2; d_call: TRBD1; v_call: TRBV4-1; clone_size: NA; cdr3_nt: TGCGCCAGCAGCCTCAGGACAGGGGGACAGCTTAACTATGGCTACACCTTC; cdr3_aa: CASSLRTGGQLNYGYTF
j_call: TRBJ1-5; d_call: NA; v_call: TRBV27; clone_size: NA; cdr3_nt: TGTGCCAGCAGCATACAGGGAGGCGAGCCCCAGCATTTT; cdr3_aa: CASSIQGGEPQHF
j_call: TRBJ1-4; d_call: NA; v_call: TRBV5-1; clone_size: NA; cdr3_nt: TGCGCCAGCAGCTTAGGGTTCTCTCATGAAAAACTGTTTTTT; cdr3_aa: CASSLGFSHEKLFF